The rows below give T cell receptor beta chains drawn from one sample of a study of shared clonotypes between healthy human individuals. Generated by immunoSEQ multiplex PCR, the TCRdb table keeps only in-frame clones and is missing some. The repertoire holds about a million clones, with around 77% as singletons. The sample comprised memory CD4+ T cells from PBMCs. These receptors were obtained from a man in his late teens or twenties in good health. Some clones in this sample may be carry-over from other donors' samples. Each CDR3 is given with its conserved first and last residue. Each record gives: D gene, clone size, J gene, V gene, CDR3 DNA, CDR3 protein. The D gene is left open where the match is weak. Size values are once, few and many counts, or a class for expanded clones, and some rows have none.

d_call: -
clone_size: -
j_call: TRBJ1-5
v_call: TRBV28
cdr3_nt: TGTGCCAACAGTCCGGCCGGTCAGCCCCAGCATTTT
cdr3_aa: CANSPAGQPQHF

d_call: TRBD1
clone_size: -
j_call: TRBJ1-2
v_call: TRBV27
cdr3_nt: TGTGCCAGCAGTTTACACGGGACAGCCTATGGCTACACCTTC
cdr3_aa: CASSLHGTAYGYTF

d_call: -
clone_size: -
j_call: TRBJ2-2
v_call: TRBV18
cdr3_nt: TGTGCCAGCTCACCATCCCTTTCTGGGCGCACCGGGGAGCTGTTTTTT
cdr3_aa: CASSPSLSGRTGELFF

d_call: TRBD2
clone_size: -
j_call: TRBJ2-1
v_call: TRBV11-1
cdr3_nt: TGTGCCAGCAGCCCAGTCGGACTAGCGGGAGGTTTCTACAATGAGCAGTTCTTC
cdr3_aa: CASSPVGLAGGFYNEQFF

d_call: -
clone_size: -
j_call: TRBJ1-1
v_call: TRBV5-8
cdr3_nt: TGTGCCAGCAGCTCCACATCGAACACCGAAGCTTTCTTT
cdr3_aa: CASSSTSNTEAFF

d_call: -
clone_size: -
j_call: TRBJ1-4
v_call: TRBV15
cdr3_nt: TGTGCCACCAGCAGAGACCCCCTTGCAACTAATGAAAAACTGTTTTTT
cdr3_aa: CATSRDPLATNEKLFF

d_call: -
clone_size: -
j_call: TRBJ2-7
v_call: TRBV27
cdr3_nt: TGTGCCAGCAGTTTCTCGAGACAGAGCTACGAGCAGTACTTC
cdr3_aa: CASSFSRQSYEQYF

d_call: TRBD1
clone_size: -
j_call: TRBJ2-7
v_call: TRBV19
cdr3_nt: TGTGCCAGTAAGCAGGCAGGGGGTTTCTACGAGCAGTACTTC
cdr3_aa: CASKQAGGFYEQYF

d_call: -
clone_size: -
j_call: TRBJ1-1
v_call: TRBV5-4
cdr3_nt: TGTGCCAGCAGCTTGGGGACAGAATACAACACTGAAGCTTTCTTT
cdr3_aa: CASSLGTEYNTEAFF

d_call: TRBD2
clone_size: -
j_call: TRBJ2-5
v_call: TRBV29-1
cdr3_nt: TGCAGCTCTACCCCACCCCTCGGGGGGGGGATCGAGACCCAGTACTTC
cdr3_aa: CSSTPPLGGGIETQYF

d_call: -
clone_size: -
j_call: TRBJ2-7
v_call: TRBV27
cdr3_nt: TGTGCCAGCAGTTTAGAGAAGGGACGCTCCTACGAGCAGTACTTC
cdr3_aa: CASSLEKGRSYEQYF

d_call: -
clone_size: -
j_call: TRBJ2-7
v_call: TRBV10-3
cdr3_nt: TGTGCCATCAGGGACAGGAGGGCCTCCTACGAGCAGTACTTC
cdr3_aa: CAIRDRRASYEQYF

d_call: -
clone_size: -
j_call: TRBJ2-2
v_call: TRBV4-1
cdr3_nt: TGCGCCAGCAGCCAAGATAAGTGGACCGGGGAGCTGTTTTTT
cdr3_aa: CASSQDKWTGELFF

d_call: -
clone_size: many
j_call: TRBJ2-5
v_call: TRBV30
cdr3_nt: TGTGCCTGGAGGTCATTGGTCCCGCCCCAAGAGACCCAGTACTTC
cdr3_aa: CAWRSLVPPQETQYF

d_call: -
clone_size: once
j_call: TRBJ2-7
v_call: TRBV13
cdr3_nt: TGTGCCAGCAGATGGACGGCCCGGTCTGGCGAGCAGTACTTC
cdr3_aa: CASRWTARSGEQYF

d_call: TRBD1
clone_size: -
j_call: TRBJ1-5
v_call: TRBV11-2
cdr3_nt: TGTGCCAGCAGCACATCGGGACAGAGCAATCAGCCCCAGCATTTT
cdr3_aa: CASSTSGQSNQPQHF

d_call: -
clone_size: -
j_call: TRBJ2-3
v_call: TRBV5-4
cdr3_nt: TGTGCCAGCAGCTTGGCCGGTGGTGGAGGGGGTAGCACAGATACGCAGTATTTT
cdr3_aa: CASSLAGGGGGSTDTQYF

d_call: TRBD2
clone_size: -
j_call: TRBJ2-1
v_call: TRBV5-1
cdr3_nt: TGCGCCAGCAGCTTGTTCCAAAGCGGGAGGTACAATGAGCAGTTCTTC
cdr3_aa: CASSLFQSGRYNEQFF

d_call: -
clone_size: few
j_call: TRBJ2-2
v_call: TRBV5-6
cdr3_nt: TGTGCCAGCAGCTCCACCGGGGAGCTGTTTTTT
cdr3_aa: CASSSTGELFF

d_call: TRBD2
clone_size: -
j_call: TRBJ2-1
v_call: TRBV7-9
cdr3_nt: TGTGCCAGCAGCGGAGGGGGACTAGCGGGCCTCAATGAGCAGTTCTTC
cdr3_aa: CASSGGGLAGLNEQFF

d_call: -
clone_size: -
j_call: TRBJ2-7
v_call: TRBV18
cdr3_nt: TGTGCCAGCTCACCGGTCGGACAAGGGGAATACGAGCAGTACTTC
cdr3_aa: CASSPVGQGEYEQYF

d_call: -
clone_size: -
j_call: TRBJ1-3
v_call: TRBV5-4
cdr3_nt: TGTGCCAGCAGCTTGGGTGGTCCTTACTCTGGAAACACCATATATTTT
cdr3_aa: CASSLGGPYSGNTIYF

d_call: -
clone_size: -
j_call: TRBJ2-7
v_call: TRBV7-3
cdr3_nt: TGTGCCAGCAGCTTAACGGGGGGACGTTCATACGAGCAGTACTTC
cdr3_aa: CASSLTGGRSYEQYF

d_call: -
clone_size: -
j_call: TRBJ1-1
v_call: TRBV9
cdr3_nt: TGTGCCAGCAGCGTACCGTCAGGGGTCGGGGGAAACACTGAAGCTTTCTTT
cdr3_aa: CASSVPSGVGGNTEAFF

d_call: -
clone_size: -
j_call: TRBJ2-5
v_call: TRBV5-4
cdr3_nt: TGTGCCAGCAGCTTGGACGAAGGGCAACGAGAGACCCAGTACTTC
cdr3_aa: CASSLDEGQRETQYF

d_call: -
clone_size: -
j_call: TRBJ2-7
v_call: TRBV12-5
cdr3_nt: TGTGCTAGTGGTTTAGGAGACGACCATCCCTACGAGCAGTACTTC
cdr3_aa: CASGLGDDHPYEQYF

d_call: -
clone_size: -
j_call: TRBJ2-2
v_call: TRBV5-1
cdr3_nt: TGCGCCAGCAGCCAAAACACCGGGGAGCTGTTTTTT
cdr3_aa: CASSQNTGELFF

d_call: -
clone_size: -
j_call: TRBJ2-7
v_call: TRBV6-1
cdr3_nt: TGTGCCAGCATTACGGCTTTCTCCTTCTACGAGCAGTACTTC
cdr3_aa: CASITAFSFYEQYF

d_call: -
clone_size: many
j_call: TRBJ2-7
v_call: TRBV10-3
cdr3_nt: TGTGCCATCAGCCAGGGTCCCTACGAGCAGTACTTC
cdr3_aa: CAISQGPYEQYF

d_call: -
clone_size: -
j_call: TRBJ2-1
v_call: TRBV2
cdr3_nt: TGTGCCAGCAGTGATTCGGAGGGGGGCCGAAAATTCTTC
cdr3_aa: CASSDSEGGRKFF

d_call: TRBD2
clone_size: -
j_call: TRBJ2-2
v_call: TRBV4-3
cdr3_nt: TGCGCCAGCAGCCATATCGGGACTAGCGGAAGAAACACCGGGGAGCTGTTTTTT
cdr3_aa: CASSHIGTSGRNTGELFF

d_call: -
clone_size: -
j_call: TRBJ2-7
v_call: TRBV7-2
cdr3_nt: TGTGCCAGCAGTTATGACAGGGAGGTGATCAACGAGCAGTACTTC
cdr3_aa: CASSYDREVINEQYF

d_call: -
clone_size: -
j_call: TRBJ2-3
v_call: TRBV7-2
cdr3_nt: TGTGCCAGCAGCTTAGACGATGGACGGGATACGCAGTATTTT
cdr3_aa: CASSLDDGRDTQYF

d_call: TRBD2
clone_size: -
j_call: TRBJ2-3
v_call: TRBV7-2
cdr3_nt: TGTGCCAGCAGTAAACCGGGACTAGCGGGAGGAATGGATACGCAGTATTTT
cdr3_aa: CASSKPGLAGGMDTQYF

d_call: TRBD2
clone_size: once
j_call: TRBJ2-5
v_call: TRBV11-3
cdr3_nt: TGTGCCAGCAGCCCGGGACTAGCGGGAGCAGAGACCCAGTACTTC
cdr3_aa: CASSPGLAGAETQYF

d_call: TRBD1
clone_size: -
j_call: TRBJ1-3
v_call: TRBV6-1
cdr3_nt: TGTGCCAGCAGTAGACAGGGGACCTCTGGAAACACCATATATTTT
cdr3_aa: CASSRQGTSGNTIYF

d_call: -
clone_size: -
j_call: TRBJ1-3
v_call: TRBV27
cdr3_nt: TGTGCCAGCCGGCCCTCTGCTGGAAACACCATATATTTT
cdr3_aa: CASRPSAGNTIYF

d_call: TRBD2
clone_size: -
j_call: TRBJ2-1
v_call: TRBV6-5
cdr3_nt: TGTGCCAGCAGTCGCACGGCGGGAGGGTACAATGAGCAGTTCTTC
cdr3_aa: CASSRTAGGYNEQFF

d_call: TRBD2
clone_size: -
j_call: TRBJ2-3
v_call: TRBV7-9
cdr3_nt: TGTGCCAGCAGCGGGGGACTAGCGGGGCTCACAGATACGCAGTATTTT
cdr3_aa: CASSGGLAGLTDTQYF

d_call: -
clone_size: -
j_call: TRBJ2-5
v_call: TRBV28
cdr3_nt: TGTGCCAGCAGTTCGGAGAAAGAGACCCAGTACTTC
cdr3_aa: CASSSEKETQYF

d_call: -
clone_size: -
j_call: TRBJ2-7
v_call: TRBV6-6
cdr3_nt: TGTGCCAGCAGTTACCTCGCCGGGGCCTACGAGCAGTACTTC
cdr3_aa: CASSYLAGAYEQYF

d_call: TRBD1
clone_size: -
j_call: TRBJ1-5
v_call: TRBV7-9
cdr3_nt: TGTGCCAGCAGCTTAACCTCCGGGACAGCCCTACAGCCCCAGCATTTT
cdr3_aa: CASSLTSGTALQPQHF

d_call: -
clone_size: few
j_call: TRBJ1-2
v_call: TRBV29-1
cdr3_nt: TGCAGCGTTTATGACACGCTTAACTATGGCTACACCTTC
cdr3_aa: CSVYDTLNYGYTF

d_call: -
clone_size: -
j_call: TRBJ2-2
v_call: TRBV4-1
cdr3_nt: TGCGCCAGCAGCCCAGAGAGGCCGGGAGCGATGGAGCTGTTTTTT
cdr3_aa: CASSPERPGAMELFF

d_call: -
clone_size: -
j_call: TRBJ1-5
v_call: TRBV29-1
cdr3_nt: TGCAGCGCCGGACCGGGGATAGGACAGCCCCAGCATTTT
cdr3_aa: CSAGPGIGQPQHF

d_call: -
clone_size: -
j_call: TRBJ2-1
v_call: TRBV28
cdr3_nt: TGTGCCAGCAGCCTCGCACGGCTACCGGGATCAGGGGAGCAGTTCTTC
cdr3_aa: CASSLARLPGSGEQFF

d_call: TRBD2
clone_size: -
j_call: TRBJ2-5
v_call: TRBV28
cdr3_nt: TGTGCCAGCAGGCCGGGACTAGCGGGATCAGAGACCCAGTACTTC
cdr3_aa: CASRPGLAGSETQYF

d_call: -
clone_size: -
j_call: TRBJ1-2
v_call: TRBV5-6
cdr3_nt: TGTGCCAGCAGCCCCAAGTCAGGAATCTATGGCTACACCTTC
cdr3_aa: CASSPKSGIYGYTF

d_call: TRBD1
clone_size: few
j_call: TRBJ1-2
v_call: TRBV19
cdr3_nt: TGTGCCAGTAGTCGACAGGGAAGTAACTATGGCTACACCTTC
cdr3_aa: CASSRQGSNYGYTF

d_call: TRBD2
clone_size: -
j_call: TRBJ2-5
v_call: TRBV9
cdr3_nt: TGTGCCAGCAGCATCGGACTAGCGGGACAAGAGACCCAGTACTTC
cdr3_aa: CASSIGLAGQETQYF

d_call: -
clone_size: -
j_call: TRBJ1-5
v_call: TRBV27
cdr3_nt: TGTGCCAGCAGTCTGGCCTTCTTCAATCAGCCCCAGCATTTT
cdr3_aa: CASSLAFFNQPQHF

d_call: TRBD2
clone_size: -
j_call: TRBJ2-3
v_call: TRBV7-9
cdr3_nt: TGTGCCAGCAGCTTAACGGGACTAGCAGGTTCTGTTACGCAGTATTTT
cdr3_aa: CASSLTGLAGSVTQYF

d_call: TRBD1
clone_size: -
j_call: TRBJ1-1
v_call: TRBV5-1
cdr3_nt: TGCGCCAGCAGCCCCGCGGCGACAGGGGGGGTGAACACTGAAGCTTTCTTT
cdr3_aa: CASSPAATGGVNTEAFF

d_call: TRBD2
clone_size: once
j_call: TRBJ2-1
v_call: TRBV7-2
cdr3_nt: TGTGCCAGCAGCTTACTCGGGGGGGCCTACAATGAGCAGTTCTTC
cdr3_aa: CASSLLGGAYNEQFF

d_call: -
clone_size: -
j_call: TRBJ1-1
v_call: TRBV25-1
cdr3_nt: TGTGCCAGCAGTAATACTAGGGCTCGGTGGAACACTGAAGCTTTCTTT
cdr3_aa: CASSNTRARWNTEAFF

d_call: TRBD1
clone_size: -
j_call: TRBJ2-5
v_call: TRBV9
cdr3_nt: TGTGCCAGCAGCGTAGGGACAGGGCGTCGAGAGACCCAGTACTTC
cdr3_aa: CASSVGTGRRETQYF

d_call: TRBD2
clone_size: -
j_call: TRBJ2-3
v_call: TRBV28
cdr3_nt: TGTGCCAGCAGAGGAAGCGGGAGTAACACAGATACGCAGTATTTT
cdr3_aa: CASRGSGSNTDTQYF

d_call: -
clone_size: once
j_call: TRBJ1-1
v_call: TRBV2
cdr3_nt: TGTGCCAGCCTTTCCACCCTAAGGGCCCGAGGGACCTTTGAAGCTTTCTTT
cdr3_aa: CASLSTLRARGTFEAFF

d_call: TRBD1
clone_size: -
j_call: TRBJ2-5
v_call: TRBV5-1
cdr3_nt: TGCGCCAGCAGCCGTGGGACAGAAGAGACCCAGTACTTC
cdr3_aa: CASSRGTEETQYF

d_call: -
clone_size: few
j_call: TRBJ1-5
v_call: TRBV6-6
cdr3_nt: TGTGCCACCGGGAGGGGTATCAATCAGCCCCAGCATTTT
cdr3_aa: CATGRGINQPQHF